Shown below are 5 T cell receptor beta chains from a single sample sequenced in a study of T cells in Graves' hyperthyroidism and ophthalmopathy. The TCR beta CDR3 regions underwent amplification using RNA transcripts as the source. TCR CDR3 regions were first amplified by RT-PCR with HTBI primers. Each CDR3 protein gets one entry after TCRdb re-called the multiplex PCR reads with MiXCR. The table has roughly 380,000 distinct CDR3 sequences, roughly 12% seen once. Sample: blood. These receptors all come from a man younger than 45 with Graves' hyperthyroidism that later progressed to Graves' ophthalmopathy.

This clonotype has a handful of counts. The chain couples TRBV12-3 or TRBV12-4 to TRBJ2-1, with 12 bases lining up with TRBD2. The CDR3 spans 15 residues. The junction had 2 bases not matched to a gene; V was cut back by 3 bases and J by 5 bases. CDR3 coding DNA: TGTGCCAGCAGTTTGAGGACTAGCGGGGACAATGAGCAGTTCTTC. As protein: CASSLRTSGDNEQFF.

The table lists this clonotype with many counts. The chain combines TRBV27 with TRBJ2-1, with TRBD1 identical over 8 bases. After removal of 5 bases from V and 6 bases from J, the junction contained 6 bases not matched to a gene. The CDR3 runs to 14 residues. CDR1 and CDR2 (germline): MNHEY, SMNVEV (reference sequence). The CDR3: CASSPRTGFNEQFF. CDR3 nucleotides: TGTGCCAGCAGTCCACGGACAGGGTTCAATGAGCAGTTCTTC.

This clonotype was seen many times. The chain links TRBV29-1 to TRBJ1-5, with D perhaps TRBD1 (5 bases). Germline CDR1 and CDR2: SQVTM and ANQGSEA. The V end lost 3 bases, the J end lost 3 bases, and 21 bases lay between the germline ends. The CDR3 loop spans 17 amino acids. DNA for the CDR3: TGCAGCGTTGACTTGTACCCAGGGTATCCCTCCAATCAGCCCCAGCATTTT. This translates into CSVDLYPGYPSNQPQHF.

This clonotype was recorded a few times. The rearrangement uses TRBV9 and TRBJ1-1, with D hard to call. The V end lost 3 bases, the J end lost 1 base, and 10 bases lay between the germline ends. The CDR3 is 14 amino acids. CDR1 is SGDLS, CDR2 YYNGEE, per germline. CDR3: CASSAQQTNTEAFF. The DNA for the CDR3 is TGTGCCAGCAGCGCCCAACAGACGAACACTGAAGCTTTCTTT.

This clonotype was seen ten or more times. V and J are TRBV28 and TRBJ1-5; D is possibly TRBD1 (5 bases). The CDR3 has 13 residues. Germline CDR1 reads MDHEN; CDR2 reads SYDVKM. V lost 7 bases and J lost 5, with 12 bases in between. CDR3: CASTSWGHQPQHF. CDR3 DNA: TGTGCCAGCACTTCCTGGGGACATCAGCCCCAGCATTTT.